The 19 T cell receptor beta chains presented below share a single source sample, sequenced in a study of cytotoxic CD8 clonotypes in ibrutinib-treated CLL. Libraries were prepared by immunoSEQ multiplex PCR; TCRdb keeps only in-frame clonotypes and omits some of them. The table includes around 150,000 clones, more than 75% detected once. Source: PBMCs, taken after 12 months of ibrutinib treatment. The receptor source for this set is a human donor with chronic lymphocytic leukemia.

The genes are TRBV27 and TRBJ2-7, with 12 nucleotides matching TRBD1. Germline V gene lookup returns CDR1 MNHEY and CDR2 SMNVEV (reference sequence). V was pared by 4 bases and J by 7 bases, with 5 bases of the junction left unmatched. This CDR3 has 14 residues. The CDR3 region is CASSSWDRGLEQYF. CDR3 in DNA: TGTGCCAGCAGTTCCTGGGACAGGGGGCTTGAGCAGTACTTC.

The V call is TRBV14, the J call TRBJ2-3, with unresolved D. Trimming shortened V by 8 bases and J by 6 bases, and 18 bases separated the two germline ends. The germline V gene has CDR1 SGHDN and CDR2 FVKESK. CDR3 size: 14 residues. The CDR3 DNA is TGTGCCAGCGCAATTTCCGCGGTTGTCGATACGCAGTATTTT. The encoded protein is CASAISAVVDTQYF.

The CDR3 region has the DNA TGTGCCAGCAGTTTAGGGACAGGGGGCAGAGATACGCAGTATTTT. This translates into CASSLGTGGRDTQYF. This rearrangement joins TRBV28 to TRBJ2-3, with 12 bases that match TRBD1. CDR3 length: 15 residues. CDR1 and CDR2 from the germline V gene are MDHEN and SYDVKM. Trimming removed 2 bases from V and 5 bases from J; junction bases left unmatched: 2.

This rearrangement joins TRBV30 to TRBJ1-1; weak D call: TRBD1 (5 bases). Germline CDR1 GTSNPN, CDR2 SVGIG (reference sequence). The CDR3 is 12 residues long. Trimming removed 6 bases from V and 4 bases from J, with 12 bases in between. The CDR3 DNA is TGTGCCTGCGGGCGGGGCGGCACTGAAGCTTTCTTT. As protein: CACGRGGTEAFF.

This clone was seen just once. V and J are TRBV15 and TRBJ2-7, with D possibly matching TRBD1 (5 bases). There are 14 residues in the CDR3. With 4 bases removed from V and 2 bases from J, the gap between germline ends came to 12 bases. Germline V gene sequence: CDR1 LNHNV, CDR2 YYDKDF (reference sequence). The DNA for the CDR3 is TGTGCCACCAGCATGGACACTTACCCCTACGAGCAGTACTTC. Its translation: CATSMDTYPYEQYF.

The chain is built from TRBV5-1 and TRBJ2-7, with TRBD1 identical over 11 bases. The V and J ends lost 3 bases and 5 bases, in that order; junction bases with no gene match: 7. CDR3 length: 15 amino acids. Per germline, CDR1 SGHRS and CDR2 YFSETQ. CDR3 sequence reads: CASSWTGGAPDEQYF. The CDR3 region has the DNA TGCGCCAGCAGCTGGACAGGGGGCGCTCCGGACGAGCAGTACTTC.

V and J are TRBV2 and TRBJ2-5, with TRBD2 identical over 11 bases. The trim removed 0 bases at V and 3 bases at J, leaving 12 bases unmatched. CDR3 length: 19 amino acids. Germline CDR1 reads SNHLY; CDR2 reads FYNNEI. The CDR3, as DNA: TGTGCCAGCAGTGAAGCATGGGGGCTAGCGGGGGGCGTAGAAGAGACCCAGTACTTC. Encoded protein: CASSEAWGLAGGVEETQYF.

The V and J genes are TRBV27 and TRBJ2-5; 9 bases agree with TRBD2. The CDR3 loop spans 15 amino acids. Per the germline V gene, CDR1 is MNHEY and CDR2 is SMNVEV (reference sequence). With V trimmed by 4 bases and J by 5 bases, 8 bases remained unmatched. CDR3 protein: CASSSQAGGRETQYF. In DNA form, the CDR3 reads TGTGCCAGCAGTTCTCAGGCGGGGGGGCGGGAGACCCAGTACTTC.

The CDR3 region is CASSLAWDTEQFF. The DNA of the CDR3 is TGTGCCAGCAGCTTAGCGTGGGACACCGAGCAGTTCTTC. The chain combines TRBV7-9 with TRBJ2-1, with D maybe TRBD1 (6 bases). The CDR3 runs 13 residues. Germline CDR1 reads SEHNR; CDR2 reads FQNEAQ (reference sequence). V dropped 0 bases and J dropped 10 bases, with 10 bases sitting between them.

The table lists this clone with a count of one. The chain recombines TRBV5-6 with TRBJ1-1, with D possibly matching TRBD1 (5 bases). The CDR3 loop spans 15 amino acids. Trimming stripped 0 bases from V and 1 base from J, with 10 bases between. Germline V gene lookup returns CDR1 SGHDT and CDR2 YYEEEE. In DNA, the CDR3 is TGTGCCAGCAGCTTGGTCGGCAGGGCGAACACTGAAGCTTTCTTT. It encodes CASSLVGRANTEAFF.

The J gene is TRBJ1-2, the V gene TRBV9, with TRBD1 as a possible D gene (5 bases). The germline gives CDR1 SGDLS, CDR2 YYNGEE. This CDR3 region has 14 residues. V was cut by 0 bases and J by 4 bases, with 10 bases left in between. The CDR3 DNA reads TGTGCCAGCAGCGTAGAGGGGCTGTCCTATGGCTACACCTTC. Its protein product is CASSVEGLSYGYTF.

The chain links TRBV9 to TRBJ2-5; possibly TRBD1 or TRBD2 for D (5 bases each). This CDR3 spans 14 amino acids. V shed 0 bases and J shed 4 bases, with 10 bases lying between them. CDR1 is SGDLS and CDR2 is YYNGEE in the germline V gene. The DNA of the CDR3 is TGTGCCAGCAGCGTAGAAGGGACGGGAGAGACCCAGTACTTC. It translates to CASSVEGTGETQYF. The whole variable domain, remainder taken from reference TRBV9 and TRBJ2-5, is DSGVTQTPKHLITATGQRVTLRCSPRSGDLSVYWYQQSLDQGLQFLIQYYNGEERAKGNILERFSAQQFPDLHSELNLSSLELGDSALYFCASSVEGTGETQYFGPGTRLLVL.

This rearrangement joins TRBV4-1 to TRBJ1-5; possibly TRBD1 for D (5 bases). CDR1 MGHRA and CDR2 YSYEKL come from the germline V gene. This CDR3 has 12 amino acids. V was trimmed by 0 bases and J by 11 bases, leaving 8 bases between them. The CDR3 DNA is TGCGCCAGCAGCCAAGATGGGGCGGCCCAGCATTTT. Translating gives CASSQDGAAQHF.

V and J are TRBV7-2 and TRBJ2-1, with 15 bases lining up with TRBD2. Germline V CDR1 and CDR2: SGHTA, FQGNSA. J was trimmed by 0 bases and V by 5 bases; bases with no gene match: 8. The CDR3 extends over 19 amino acids. Written as DNA, the CDR3 is TGTGCCAGCAGCCGCTGGACTAGCGGGGGGGCCGGCTCCTACAATGAGCAGTTCTTC. Translation: CASSRWTSGGAGSYNEQFF.

The gene calls are TRBV28 and TRBJ2-7; the D gene is possibly TRBD2 (5 bases). The CDR3 totals 15 residues. The V gene lost 2 bases and the J gene lost 4 bases, with 15 bases spanning the gap. Germline CDR1 reads MDHEN; CDR2 reads SYDVKM. CDR3 protein: CASSLLSGGLYEQYF. CDR3 nucleotide sequence: TGTGCCAGCAGTTTACTTAGTGGCGGGCTTTACGAGCAGTACTTC.

This rearrangement joins TRBV11-2 to TRBJ1-5; D unclear. Germline assignment: CDR1 SGHAT and CDR2 FQNNGV. V shed 5 bases and J shed 6 bases, with 14 bases lying between them. The CDR3 spans 14 residues. CDR3 loop: CASSASRAAQPQHF. The CDR3 DNA reads TGTGCCAGCAGCGCTTCGAGGGCTGCTCAGCCCCAGCATTTT. The whole variable domain, remainder taken from reference TRBV11-2 and TRBJ1-5, is EAGVAQSPRYKIIEKRQSVAFWCNPISGHATLYWYQQILGQGPKLLIQFQNNGVVDDSQLPKDRFSAERLKGVDSTLKIQPAKLEDSAVYLCASSASRAAQPQHFGDGTRLSIL.

This clone showed up just once. The V and J genes are TRBV19 and TRBJ2-5; 9 bases agree with TRBD1. The ends lost 3 bases at V and 5 bases at J; junction bases unmatched: 10. CDR3 size: 16 residues. Germline V gene data show CDR1 as LNHDA and CDR2 as SQIVND (reference sequence). The CDR3 region is CASSIIITGGRETQYF. As DNA, the CDR3 is TGTGCCAGTAGTATTATTATAACAGGGGGCCGGGAGACCCAGTACTTC. Complete variable domain (other parts from reference TRBV19 and TRBJ2-5): DGGITQSPKYLFRKEGQNVTLSCEQNLNHDAMYWYRQDPGQGLRLIYYSQIVNDFQKGDIAEGYSVSREKKESFPLTVTSAQKNPTAFYLCASSIIITGGRETQYFGPGTRLLVL.

The rearrangement joins TRBV2 to TRBJ2-1; TRBD1 matches at 8 bases. The ends lost 5 bases at V and 6 bases at J; junction bases unmatched: 9. In germline, CDR1 is SNHLY, CDR2 FYNNEI. This CDR3 has 15 amino acids. The DNA for the CDR3 is TGTGCCAGCAGTCCTCAGGGGGCGCGAGGCAATGAGCAGTTCTTC. Translated, it gives CASSPQGARGNEQFF.

This rearrangement joins TRBV4-3 to TRBJ1-4; D is unresolved. Germline assignment: CDR1 LGHNA and CDR2 YSLEER. The CDR3 spans 14 residues. The V and J ends lost 4 bases and 7 bases respectively, with 13 bases between them. The CDR3 here is CASSPQGFAEKLFF. Here the CDR3 DNA reads TGCGCCAGCAGCCCCCAAGGGTTCGCTGAAAAACTGTTTTTT.